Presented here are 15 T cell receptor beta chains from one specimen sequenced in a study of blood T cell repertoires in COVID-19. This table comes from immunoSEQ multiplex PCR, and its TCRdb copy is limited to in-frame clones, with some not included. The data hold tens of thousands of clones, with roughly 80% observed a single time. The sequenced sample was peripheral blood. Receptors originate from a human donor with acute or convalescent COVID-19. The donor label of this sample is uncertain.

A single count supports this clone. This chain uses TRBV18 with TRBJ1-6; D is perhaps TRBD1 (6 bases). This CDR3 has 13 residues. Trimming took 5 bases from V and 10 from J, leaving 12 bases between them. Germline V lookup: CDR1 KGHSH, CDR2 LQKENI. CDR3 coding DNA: TGTGCCAGCTCAAGCGGGGGCGACTCACCCCTCCACTTT. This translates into CASSSGGDSPLHF.

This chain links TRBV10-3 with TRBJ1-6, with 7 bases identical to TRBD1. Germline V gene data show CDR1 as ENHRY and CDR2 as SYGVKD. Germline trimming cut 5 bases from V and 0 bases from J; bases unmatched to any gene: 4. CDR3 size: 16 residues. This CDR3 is CAISSDRSSYNSPLHF. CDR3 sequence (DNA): TGTGCCATCAGTTCGGACAGGAGCTCCTATAATTCACCCCTCCACTTT.

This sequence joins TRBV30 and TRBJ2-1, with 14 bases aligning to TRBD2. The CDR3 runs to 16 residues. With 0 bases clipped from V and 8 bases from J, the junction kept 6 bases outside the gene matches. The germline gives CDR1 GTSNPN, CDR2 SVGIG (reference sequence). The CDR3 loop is CAWSVPTSGRVDEQFF. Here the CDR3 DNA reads TGTGCCTGGAGTGTCCCGACTAGCGGGAGGGTCGATGAGCAGTTCTTC.

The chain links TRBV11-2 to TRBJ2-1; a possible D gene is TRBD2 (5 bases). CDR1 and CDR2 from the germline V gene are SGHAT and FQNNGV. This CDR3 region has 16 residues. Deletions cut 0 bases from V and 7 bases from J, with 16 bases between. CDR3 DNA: TGTGCCAGCAGCTTAGATCACGCAGGACTCTTAAATGAGCAGTTCTTC. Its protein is CASSLDHAGLLNEQFF.

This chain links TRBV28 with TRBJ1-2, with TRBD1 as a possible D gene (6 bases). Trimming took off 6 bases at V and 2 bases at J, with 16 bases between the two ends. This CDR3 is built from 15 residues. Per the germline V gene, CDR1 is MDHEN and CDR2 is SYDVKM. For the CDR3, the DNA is TGTGCCAGCAGCCTTAGACAGGCTACGAACTATGGCTACACCTTC. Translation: CASSLRQATNYGYTF.

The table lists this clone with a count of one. CDR3 in DNA: TGTGCCAGCAGTACCCGGACAGCCCAAGAGACCCAGTACTTC. It codes for CASSTRTAQETQYF. The V call is TRBV27, the J call TRBJ2-5; the D gene is possibly TRBD1 (6 bases). The V and J ends lost 5 bases and 1 base respectively, with 11 bases between them. CDR3 length: 14 amino acids. Germline V gene data show CDR1 as MNHEY and CDR2 as SMNVEV (reference sequence).

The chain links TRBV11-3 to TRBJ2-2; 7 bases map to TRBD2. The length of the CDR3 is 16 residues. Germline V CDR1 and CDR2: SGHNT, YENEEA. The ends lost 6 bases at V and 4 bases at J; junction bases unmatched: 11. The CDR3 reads CASSLGGAGGTGELFF. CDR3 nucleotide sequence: TGTGCCAGCAGTCTGGGAGGGGCCGGAGGCACCGGGGAGCTGTTTTTT.

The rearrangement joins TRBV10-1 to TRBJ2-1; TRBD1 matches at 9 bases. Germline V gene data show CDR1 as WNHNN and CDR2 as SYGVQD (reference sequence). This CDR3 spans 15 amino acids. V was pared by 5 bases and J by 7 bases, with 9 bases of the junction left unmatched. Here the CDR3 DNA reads TGCGCCAGCAGTTTAAACAGGGGGCACATGAATGAGCAGTTCTTC. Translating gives CASSLNRGHMNEQFF.

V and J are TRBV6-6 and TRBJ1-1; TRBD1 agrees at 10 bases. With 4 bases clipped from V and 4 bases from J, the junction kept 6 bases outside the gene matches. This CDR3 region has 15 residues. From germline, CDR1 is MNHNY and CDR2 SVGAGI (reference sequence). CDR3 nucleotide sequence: TGTGCCAGCAGTTCAGACAGGGGGCTGGGCACTGAAGCTTTCTTT. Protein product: CASSSDRGLGTEAFF.

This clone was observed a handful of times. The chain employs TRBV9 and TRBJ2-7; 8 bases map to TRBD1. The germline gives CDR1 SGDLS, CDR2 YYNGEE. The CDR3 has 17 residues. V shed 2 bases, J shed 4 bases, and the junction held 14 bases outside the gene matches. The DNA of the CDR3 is TGTGCCAGCAGCGTTACCGGGACAGGTCTCGACAGTTACGAGCAGTACTTC. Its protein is CASSVTGTGLDSYEQYF.

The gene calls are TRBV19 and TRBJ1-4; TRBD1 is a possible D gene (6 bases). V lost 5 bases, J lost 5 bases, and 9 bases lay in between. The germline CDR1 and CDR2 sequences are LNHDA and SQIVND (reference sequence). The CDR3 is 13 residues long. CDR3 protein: CASSDRLNEKLFF. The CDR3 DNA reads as TGTGCCAGTAGTGACAGGTTAAATGAAAAACTGTTTTTT. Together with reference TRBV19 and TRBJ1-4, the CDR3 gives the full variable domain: DGGITQSPKYLFRKEGQNVTLSCEQNLNHDAMYWYRQDPGQGLRLIYYSQIVNDFQKGDIAEGYSVSREKKESFPLTVTSAQKNPTAFYLCASSDRLNEKLFFGSGTQLSVL.

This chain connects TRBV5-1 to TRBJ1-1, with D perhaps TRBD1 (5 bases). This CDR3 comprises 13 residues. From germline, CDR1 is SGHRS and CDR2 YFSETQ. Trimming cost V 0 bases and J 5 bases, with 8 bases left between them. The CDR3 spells CASSLEGLTEAFF. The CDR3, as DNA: TGCGCCAGCAGCTTGGAGGGGCTTACTGAAGCTTTCTTT.

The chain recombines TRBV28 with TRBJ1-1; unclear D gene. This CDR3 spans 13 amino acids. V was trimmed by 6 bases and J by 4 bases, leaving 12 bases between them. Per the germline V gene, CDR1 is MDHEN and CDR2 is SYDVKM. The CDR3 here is CASRRREGTEAFF. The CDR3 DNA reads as TGTGCCAGCAGAAGAAGGGAGGGCACTGAAGCTTTCTTT.

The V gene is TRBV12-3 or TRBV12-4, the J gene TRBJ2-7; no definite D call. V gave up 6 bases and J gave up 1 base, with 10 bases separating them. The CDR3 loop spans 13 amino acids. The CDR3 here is CASRSAGSYEQYF. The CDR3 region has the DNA TGTGCCAGCAGGTCGGCAGGATCCTACGAGCAGTACTTC.

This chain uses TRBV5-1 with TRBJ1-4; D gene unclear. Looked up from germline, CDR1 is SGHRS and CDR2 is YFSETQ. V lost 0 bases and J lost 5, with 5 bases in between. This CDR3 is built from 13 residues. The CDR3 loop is CASSLGRNEKLFF. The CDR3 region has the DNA TGCGCCAGCAGCTTGGGTAGAAATGAAAAACTGTTTTTT. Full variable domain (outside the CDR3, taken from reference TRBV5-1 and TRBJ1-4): KAGVTQTPRYLIKTRGQQVTLSCSPISGHRSVSWYQQTPGQGLQFLFEYFSETQRNKGNFPGRFSGRQFSNSRSEMNVSTLELGDSALYLCASSLGRNEKLFFGSGTQLSVL.